This T cell receptor beta chain comes out of a study of control samples from healthy donors and cancer patients. CDR1 MGHRA and CDR2 YSYEKL come from the germline V gene. The CDR3 length is 16 residues. V was pared by 0 bases and J by 7 bases, with 5 bases of the junction left unmatched. Assay: immunoSEQ multiplex PCR; the TCRdb copy retains only in-frame clones and omits some. Of some 140,000 clones in the sample, about 88% were seen once. Input material: blood. The gene calls are TRBV4-1 and TRBJ2-1; 11 bases match TRBD2. This TCR derives from a woman younger than 45 in good health. DNA of the CDR3: TGCGCCAGCAGCCAAGATACTAGCGGGAGTTGGAATGAGCAGTTCTTC. Amino acid sequence: CASSQDTSGSWNEQFF.